The rows below give T cell receptor beta chains drawn from one sample of a study of memory CD4+ T cells and cytomegalovirus serostatus. Assay used: immunoSEQ multiplex PCR; TCRdb lists only in-frame clones, some missing. The sample lists 40,000 to 55,000 clones; roughly four fifths were seen once. Sequencing input: memory CD4+ T cells from blood. These receptors were taken from an adult in good health and CMV-seropositive. The CDR3 runs from the conserved cysteine through the conserved F or W. Fields, in order: J gene, clone size, V gene, D gene, CDR3 DNA, CDR3 protein. The D gene is left open where the match is weak. A clone size is listed for some rows: how often the clone was seen (once, few, many), or a class if it is expanded.

>TRBJ1-5|NA|TRBV28|NA
TGTGCCAGCAGTTCCGGGGCAGATAGCAATCAGCCCCAGCATTTT
CASSSGADSNQPQHF
>TRBJ1-1|NA|TRBV11-2|TRBD1
TGTGCCAGCAACCCGACAGGGTTGATGGCTTTCTTT
CASNPTGLMAFF
>TRBJ2-1|NA|TRBV6-5|NA
TGTGCCAGCAGTCGGACGCGCTCCTACAATGAGCAGTTCTTC
CASSRTRSYNEQFF
>TRBJ2-7|NA|TRBV5-1|NA
TGCGCCAGCAGCCCCCAGGGGAGCTGGGAGCAGTACTTC
CASSPQGSWEQYF
>TRBJ1-2|NA|TRBV7-2|TRBD1
TGTGCCAGCAGCACCCAGACAGGGAATCGGGGCTACACCTTC
CASSTQTGNRGYTF
>TRBJ1-3|NA|TRBV11-1|NA
TGTGCCAGCAGTTTGGAGCGCTCTGGAAACACCATATATTTT
CASSLERSGNTIYF
>TRBJ1-2|NA|TRBV6-6|TRBD1
TGTGCCAGCCAGACAGGGGTTGACTATGGCTACACCTTC
CASQTGVDYGYTF
>TRBJ1-4|NA|TRBV6-1|NA
TGTGCCAGCAGTGAAGAGGATCCCGAAAAACTGTTTTTT
CASSEEDPEKLFF
>TRBJ2-7|once|TRBV4-2|NA
TGTGCCAGCAGCCAAGATAATCAGGACTACGAGCAGTACTTC
CASSQDNQDYEQYF
>TRBJ2-3|NA|TRBV18|TRBD2
TGTGCCAGCTCACCACCGTCTAGCGGGGCGCTCACAGATACGCAGTATTTT
CASSPPSSGALTDTQYF
>TRBJ2-7|NA|TRBV7-3|NA
TGTGCCAGCAGCCCTGGGACTGTTGGGTCCGAGCAGTACTTC
CASSPGTVGSEQYF
>TRBJ1-2|NA|TRBV10-1|NA
TGCGCCAGCAGTGAGACGGGAAACTATGGCTACACCTTC
CASSETGNYGYTF
>TRBJ2-7|NA|TRBV19|TRBD2
TGTGCCAGTAGTCCCACTAGCGGGGGGACGGGGGAGCAGTACTTC
CASSPTSGGTGEQYF
>TRBJ1-2|NA|TRBV19|TRBD1
TGTGCCAGTAGTATAGGGGCTGACAGGGGCGGCTATGGCTACACCTTC
CASSIGADRGGYGYTF
>TRBJ2-7|NA|TRBV5-1|TRBD1
TGCGCCAGCAGCTTTGCAGGGGGCGCAGGCGAGCAGTACTTC
CASSFAGGAGEQYF
>TRBJ1-1|many|TRBV9|NA
TGTGCCAGCAGCGTAGCTCCGGGAAACACTGAAGCTTTCTTT
CASSVAPGNTEAFF
>TRBJ2-5|once|TRBV9|NA
TGTGCCAGCAGCGTAGGGCAGACGGAGACCCAGTACTTC
CASSVGQTETQYF
>TRBJ2-7|NA|TRBV2|NA
TGTGCCAGCAGTGAAGCGCCGGACCCTTCCTACGAGCAGTACTTC
CASSEAPDPSYEQYF
>TRBJ2-7|NA|TRBV6-1|NA
TGTGCCAGCAGTGATCTCGGTCACTACGAGCAGTACTTC
CASSDLGHYEQYF